The 23 T cell receptor beta chains listed next were all sequenced from one sample in a study of T cell repertoires in cytomegalovirus infection. One entry per CDR3 protein results from TCRdb running MiXCR on the reads. The data contain around 530,000 distinct CDR3 sequences, 26% of them seen just once; the ten biggest clones take up approximately 13%. The sequencing sample was made of PBMCs. These receptors came from a human donor in good health (CMV status not recorded). Some clones in this sample may be carry-over from other donors' samples.

This chain connects TRBV5-4 to TRBJ1-2; D remains ambiguous. The CDR3 consists of 16 residues. With 0 bases removed from V and 8 bases from J, the gap between germline ends came to 20 bases. The germline gives CDR1 SGHNT, CDR2 YYREEE (reference sequence). CDR3 sequence reads: CASSLDGVSGFFGYTF. The CDR3 DNA reads as TGTGCCAGCAGCTTGGATGGGGTATCCGGGTTTTTCGGCTACACCTTC.

CDR3 amino acids: CASRRDRLYEQYF. Here the CDR3 DNA reads TGTGCCAGCAGGAGAGACAGACTCTACGAGCAGTACTTC. The chain has TRBV2 and TRBJ2-7; D may be TRBD1 (5 bases). Trimming took 6 bases from V and 3 from J, leaving 12 bases between them. Germline V gene data show CDR1 as SNHLY and CDR2 as FYNNEI. The CDR3 contains 13 residues.

The chain is built from TRBV12-3 or TRBV12-4 and TRBJ2-6; D not resolved. The CDR3 length is 15 residues. The germline V and J ends were trimmed by 4 bases and 0 bases, with 7 bases remaining between them. The CDR3 coding sequence is TGTGCCAGCAGTTACGTCCCCTCTGGGGCCAACGTCCTGACTTTC. As protein: CASSYVPSGANVLTF.

DNA for the CDR3: TGTGCCAGTAGTCCCCCCCCAACTAGCGGTAAAGAGACCCAGTACTTC. It is translated as CASSPPPTSGKETQYF. This chain links TRBV19 with TRBJ2-5; 8 nucleotides agree with TRBD2. From germline, CDR1 is LNHDA and CDR2 SQIVND (reference sequence). CDR3 length equals 16 residues. With V trimmed by 5 bases and J by 3 bases, 11 bases remained unmatched.

The chain uses TRBV7-2 and TRBJ2-1, with D maybe TRBD1 (6 bases). The CDR3 contains 15 residues. Germline V lookup: CDR1 SGHTA, CDR2 FQGNSA. V dropped 7 bases and J dropped 4 bases, with 17 bases sitting between them. CDR3 nucleotide sequence: TGTGCCAGCACCGTGAACGGACAGATTTACAATGAGCAGTTCTTC. It is translated as CASTVNGQIYNEQFF.

CDR3 sequence reads: CASSSGDTEAFF. The CDR3 region has the DNA TGTGCCAGCAGTAGCGGGGACACTGAAGCTTTCTTT. The J gene is TRBJ1-1, the V gene TRBV2, with D unresolved. The length of the CDR3 is 12 residues. Looked up from germline, CDR1 is SNHLY and CDR2 is FYNNEI. Trimming left V 5 bases short and J 3 bases short, with 7 bases between.

The genes are TRBV14 and TRBJ2-5; D perhaps matches TRBD2 (6 bases). The CDR3 loop spans 16 amino acids. The V gene lost 5 bases and the J gene lost 5 bases, with 21 bases spanning the gap. Germline V gene lookup returns CDR1 SGHDN and CDR2 FVKESK. The CDR3 region has the DNA TGTGCCAGCAGCGAGCGCGATGGGCTAGCGCGGGAGACCCAGTACTTC. Translating gives CASSERDGLARETQYF.

Many counts were recorded for this clonotype. J is TRBJ2-5 and V is TRBV7-2; unclear D gene. Per germline, CDR1 SGHTA and CDR2 FQGNSA. V was shortened by 3 bases and J by 1 base, with 9 bases between the two germline ends. The CDR3 contains 14 residues. The CDR3 loop is CASSFTGFQETQYF. CDR3 sequence (DNA): TGTGCCAGCAGCTTTACTGGGTTCCAAGAGACCCAGTACTTC.

The chain employs TRBV29-1 and TRBJ1-2; D gene unclear. This CDR3 has 12 residues. Trimming stripped 3 bases from V and 3 bases from J, with 8 bases between. Germline CDR1 reads SQVTM; CDR2 reads ANQGSEA. The CDR3 nucleotides are TGCAGCGTTGAGGGAGGTGACTATGGCTACACCTTC. Its translation is CSVEGGDYGYTF.

The CDR3 nucleotides are TGTGCCAGCAGCTTAGCACTAGCGGGAGGGCGCGAGCAGTACGTC. This translates into CASSLALAGGREQYV. The chain couples TRBV7-8 to TRBJ2-7, with TRBD2 matching 13 bases. Unmatched junction bases numbered 2, after V lost 0 bases and J lost 6 bases. The germline gives CDR1 SGHVS, CDR2 FQNEAQ. The length of the CDR3 is 15 residues.

This clonotype was counted a few times. At one end the junction does not follow the germline gene, possibly because of a read error. This sequence joins TRBV6-2 or TRBV6-3 and TRBJ2-1, with 11 bases matching TRBD2. Per the germline V gene, CDR1 is MNHEY and CDR2 is SVGEGT. There are 16 residues in the CDR3. For the CDR3, the DNA is TGTGCCAGCAATTACTTAGCGGGAGGGCCGACAAATGAGCAGTTCTTC. This encodes CASNYLAGGPTNEQFF.

This clonotype showed up just a few times. This chain uses TRBV28 with TRBJ2-2, with 7 bases matching TRBD1. The V gene end was trimmed by 6 bases and the J gene end by 3 bases; junction bases not matched to a gene: 7. The CDR3 is 15 residues long. From germline, CDR1 is MDHEN and CDR2 SYDVKM. The CDR3 DNA follows: TGTGCCAGCAGCTCGACAGGGCGAGACACCGGGGAGCTGTTTTTT. This codes for CASSSTGRDTGELFF.

Comment on this clonotype: Relative to the germline gene, one junction end is altered; a read error may explain this. The gene calls are TRBV20-1 and TRBJ2-1; 16 positions agree with TRBD2. Germline loops: CDR1 DFQATT, CDR2 SNEGSKA (reference sequence). The CDR3 covers 12 residues. The chain's CDR3 is CSARGTSGRGFF. The CDR3 region has the DNA TGCAGTGCAAGAGGGACTAGCGGGAGGGGGTTCTTC.

This clonotype was seen at least ten times. V gene TRBV4-1 combines with J gene TRBJ1-4; 8 bases fit TRBD1. Germline lookup yields CDR1 MGHRA and CDR2 YSYEKL. V shed 4 bases, J shed 8 bases, and the junction held 18 bases outside the gene matches. The CDR3 totals 18 residues. This CDR3 reads CASSPRGESRGLKEKLFF. DNA for the CDR3: TGCGCCAGCAGCCCGAGGGGAGAATCCAGGGGGCTAAAAGAAAAACTGTTTTTT.

This clonotype was detected many times. The rearrangement joins TRBV7-8 to TRBJ1-2, with TRBD1 matching over 9 bases. The CDR3 has 14 residues. With 4 bases clipped from V and 8 bases from J, the junction kept 8 bases outside the gene matches. The germline V gene has CDR1 SGHVS and CDR2 FQNEAQ. The chain's CDR3 is CASSWGDRVGGYTF. The CDR3 DNA is TGTGCCAGCAGCTGGGGGGACAGGGTCGGCGGCTACACCTTC. Looking up the rest from reference TRBV7-8 and TRBJ1-2 gives the full variable domain: GAGVSQSPRYKVAKRGQDVALRCDPISGHVSLFWYQQALGQGPEFLTYFQNEAQLDKSGLPSDRFFAERPEGSVSTLKIQRTQQEDSAVYLCASSWGDRVGGYTFGSGTRLTVV.

The CDR3 DNA reads as TGTGCCAGCAGCCAAATAAGCATGGCAGGGGGCTACGGCAATGAGCAGTTCTTC. Amino acids: CASSQISMAGGYGNEQFF. The chain carries TRBV6-6 and TRBJ2-1, with 8 bases aligning to TRBD1. Germline V CDR1 and CDR2: MNHNY, SVGAGI (reference sequence). The CDR3 is made up of 18 amino acids. The V and J ends lost 6 bases and 6 bases, in that order; junction bases with no gene match: 19.

V usage is TRBV6-2 or TRBV6-3 and J usage is TRBJ2-7, with a tentative D call TRBD1 (6 bases). The CDR3 consists of 16 residues. V was trimmed by 2 bases and J by 0 bases, leaving 14 bases between them. Germline CDR1 and CDR2: MNHEY and SVGEGT. The CDR3 DNA reads as TGTGCCAGCAGTTACGACCCTAGGGGGAGCTCCTACGAGCAGTACTTC. It encodes CASSYDPRGSSYEQYF.

This chain joins TRBV6-2 or TRBV6-3 and TRBJ2-5, with D perhaps matching TRBD1 (6 bases). Trimming took off 4 bases at V and 1 base at J, with 16 bases between the two ends. The CDR3 covers 16 residues. Germline loops: CDR1 MNHEY, CDR2 SVGEGT. This CDR3 reads CASSLWLGGFQETQYF. CDR3 DNA: TGTGCCAGCAGTTTGTGGCTAGGGGGTTTCCAAGAGACCCAGTACTTC.

The chain recombines TRBV30 with TRBJ2-7; D might be TRBD1 (6 bases). This CDR3 contains 12 residues. Germline CDR1 and CDR2: GTSNPN and SVGIG (reference sequence). V lost 0 bases, J lost 3 bases, and 6 bases lay in between. Written as DNA, the CDR3 is TGTGCCTGGAGTGTACAGGGCTACGAGCAGTACTTC. Residues: CAWSVQGYEQYF. The whole variable domain, filled in from reference TRBV30 and TRBJ2-7, reads SQTIHQWPATLVQPVGSPLSLECTVEGTSNPNLYWYRQAAGRGLQLLFYSVGIGQISSEVPQNLSASRPQDRQFILSSKKLLLSDSGFYLCAWSVQGYEQYFGPGTRLTVT.

This clonotype was counted between two and nine times. V usage is TRBV6-5 and J usage is TRBJ1-4; possible D gene TRBD1, 5 bases. Germline lookup yields CDR1 MNHEY and CDR2 SVGAGI. V lost 6 bases and J 3 bases, leaving 11 bases between the germline ends. The CDR3 is made up of 14 amino acids. This chain's CDR3 is CASSRQRPNEKLFF. The CDR3 DNA reads TGTGCCAGCAGCAGACAGCGTCCTAATGAAAAACTGTTTTTT.

This clonotype was seen only once. A much larger clone is a single base away; this may be a read error. The chain joins TRBV7-6 to TRBJ2-7; 9 bases are shared with TRBD2. With V trimmed by 5 bases and J by 4 bases, 15 bases remained unmatched. The CDR3 has 17 residues. Germline CDR1 reads SGHVS; CDR2 reads FNYEAQ. In DNA, the CDR3 is TGTGCCAGCAGCCGGGGGGGGGGACGAGCGGGAGGATACGAGCAGTACTTC. It specifies CASSRGGGRAGGYEQYF.

The rearrangement links TRBV7-2 to TRBJ1-5; D gene ambiguous. V was pared by 0 bases and J by 1 base, with 7 bases between. This CDR3 comprises 15 residues. Germline CDR1 SGHTA, CDR2 FQGNSA. The CDR3 loop is CASSLAWGSNQPQHF. The CDR3 DNA reads TGTGCCAGCAGCTTAGCTTGGGGAAGCAATCAGCCCCAGCATTTT.

This clonotype was seen many times. The chain employs TRBV7-2 and TRBJ1-1; the D gene is possibly TRBD1 (5 bases). Trimming removed 1 base at V and 1 base at J, with 10 bases between. Germline V gene lookup returns CDR1 SGHTA and CDR2 FQGNSA. The CDR3 length is 15 residues. The CDR3 sequence is CASSLVAGTNTEAFF. The CDR3 coding sequence is TGTGCCAGCAGCTTAGTCGCAGGGACGAACACTGAAGCTTTCTTT.